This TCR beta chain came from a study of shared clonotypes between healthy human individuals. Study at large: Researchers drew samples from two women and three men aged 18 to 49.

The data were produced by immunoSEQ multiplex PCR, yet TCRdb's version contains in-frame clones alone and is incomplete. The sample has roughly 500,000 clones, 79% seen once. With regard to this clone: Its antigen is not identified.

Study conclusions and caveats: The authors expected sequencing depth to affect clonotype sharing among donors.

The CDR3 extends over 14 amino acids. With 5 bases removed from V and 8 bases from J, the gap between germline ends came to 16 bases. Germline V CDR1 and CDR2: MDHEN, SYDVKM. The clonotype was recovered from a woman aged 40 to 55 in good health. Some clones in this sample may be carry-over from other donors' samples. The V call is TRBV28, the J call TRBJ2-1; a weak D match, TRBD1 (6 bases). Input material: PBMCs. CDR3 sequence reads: CASSRHPRGYEQFF. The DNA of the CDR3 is TGTGCCAGCAGTCGCCACCCCAGGGGCTATGAGCAGTTCTTC. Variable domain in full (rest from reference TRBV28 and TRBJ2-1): DVKVTQSSRYLVKRTGEKVFLECVQDMDHENMFWYRQDPGLGLRLIYFSYDVKMKEKGDIPEGYSVSREKKERFSLILESASTNQTSMYLCASSRHPRGYEQFFGPGTRLTVL.